This entry lists 14 T cell receptor beta chains sequenced from one sample in a study of blood T cell repertoires in COVID-19 (dated by TCRdb to the early 2020s). Libraries came from the immunoSEQ multiplex PCR assay. Here the immuneACCESS table is served through TCRdb, limited to in-frame sequences with V and J called. Missing clones are a known gap in these copies; in checked studies unresolved V genes cover under half, and the rest lacks a known reason. The sample table lists about 50,000 clones, around 90% of them with a count of one. In total, the top ten clones hold about a fifth of the sample. The sample was peripheral blood. The receptors here all came from a human donor in a cohort sampled during active COVID-19.

This rearrangement joins TRBV9 to TRBJ1-2; 7 positions agree with TRBD1. The CDR3 has 12 residues. With 3 bases clipped from V and 8 bases from J, the junction kept 4 bases outside the gene matches. The germline CDR1 and CDR2 sequences are SGDLS and YYNGEE. The CDR3 coding sequence is TGTGCCAGCAGCGCGGCGGACAGGGGCTACACCTTC. The encoded protein is CASSAADRGYTF. The full variable domain, its missing parts supplied by reference TRBV9 and TRBJ1-2, is DSGVTQTPKHLITATGQRVTLRCSPRSGDLSVYWYQQSLDQGLQFLIQYYNGEERAKGNILERFSAQQFPDLHSELNLSSLELGDSALYFCASSAADRGYTFGSGTRLTVV.

The genes are TRBV7-9 and TRBJ1-5; TRBD1 agrees at 7 bases. V gave up 6 bases and J gave up 3 bases; unmatched junction bases: 8. The germline gives CDR1 SEHNR, CDR2 FQNEAQ (reference sequence). This CDR3 region has 15 residues. The CDR3 region has the DNA TGTGCCAGCAGGACCGGGACAGCTATCAATCAGCCCCAGCATTTT. Translating gives CASRTGTAINQPQHF.

The chain carries TRBV7-9 and TRBJ2-5; 8 bases are a match to TRBD2. The CDR3 spans 17 residues. J lost 2 bases, V lost 0 bases, and 8 bases had no gene match. CDR1 is SEHNR and CDR2 is FQNEAQ in the germline V gene (reference sequence). In DNA form, the CDR3 reads TGTGCCAGCAGCTTAGCGTTGTTAGCGGGAAGACAAGAGACCCAGTACTTC. Translation: CASSLALLAGRQETQYF.

The chain carries TRBV4-3 and TRBJ1-1, with D possibly being TRBD1 (6 bases). Germline CDR1 and CDR2: LGHNA and YSLEER. The CDR3 loop spans 16 amino acids. With 6 bases removed from V and 2 bases from J, the gap between germline ends came to 19 bases. The CDR3: CASRLYGQTFNTEAFF. In nucleotides, the CDR3 is TGCGCCAGCAGGCTTTACGGACAGACCTTTAACACTGAAGCTTTCTTT.

This clone was recorded once. The CDR3 protein is CASTRAWLPRRLSNQPQHF. DNA of the CDR3: TGTGCCAGCACGAGGGCCTGGCTACCGAGGCGACTTAGCAATCAGCCCCAGCATTTT. The chain uses TRBV6-4 and TRBJ1-5; D not resolved. The V and J ends lost 7 bases and 0 bases respectively, with 25 bases between them. This CDR3 has 19 amino acids. Germline V gene lookup returns CDR1 MRHNA and CDR2 SNTAGT.

The chain employs TRBV6-5 and TRBJ1-2; TRBD1 aligns across 9 bases. J lost 6 bases, V lost 6 bases, and 5 bases had no gene match. This CDR3 region has 13 residues. Germline CDR1 and CDR2: MNHEY and SVGAGI. The CDR3 DNA sequence: TGTGCCAGCAGAGCCGGGACAGGGAATGGCTACACCTTC. It yields the protein CASRAGTGNGYTF.

This clone has just one count. For the CDR3, the DNA is TGTGCCAGCTCACCACCCTACCTCGGACAGGGGATAGGTAATGAGCAGTTCTTC. Translating gives CASSPPYLGQGIGNEQFF. The chain couples TRBV18 to TRBJ2-1; 9 bases fit TRBD1. V was clipped by 0 bases and J by 7 bases; unmatched bases: 13. Germline V gene data show CDR1 as KGHSH and CDR2 as LQKENI. CDR3 size: 18 residues.

The chain carries TRBV6-5 and TRBJ1-6, with D perhaps matching TRBD1 (6 bases). Trimming pared 2 bases from V and 0 bases from J, leaving 8 bases between. Looked up from germline, CDR1 is MNHEY and CDR2 is SVGAGI. CDR3 length: 16 residues. The CDR3 spells CASSYETGSYNSPLHF. In DNA, the CDR3 is TGTGCCAGCAGTTACGAGACAGGCTCCTATAATTCACCCCTCCACTTT.

This chain connects TRBV7-3 to TRBJ2-6; the D gene is possibly TRBD1 (5 bases). With 3 bases removed from V and 0 bases from J, the gap between germline ends came to 9 bases. Germline lookup yields CDR1 SGHTA and CDR2 FQGTGA. This CDR3 comprises 16 residues. Here the CDR3 DNA reads TGTGCCAGCAGCTTGAACACAGGCTCTGGGGCCAACGTCCTGACTTTC. Amino acid sequence: CASSLNTGSGANVLTF.

The chain carries TRBV4-1 and TRBJ2-5, with unresolved D. The V gene lost 4 bases and the J gene lost 5 bases, with 11 bases spanning the gap. This CDR3 contains 13 residues. CDR1 is MGHRA, CDR2 YSYEKL, per germline. CDR3 sequence: CASSPGMRETQYF. CDR3 DNA sequence: TGCGCCAGCAGCCCCGGTATGAGGGAGACCCAGTACTTC.

The chain couples TRBV4-2 to TRBJ2-3; tentative D call: TRBD2 (7 bases). The length of the CDR3 is 16 residues. Germline CDR1 LGHNA, CDR2 YNFKEQ. V was cut by 4 bases and J by 3 bases, with 17 bases left in between. Here the CDR3 reads CASSLTRGPGTDTQYF. The CDR3 DNA reads as TGTGCCAGCAGCCTTACGCGGGGGCCGGGGACAGATACGCAGTATTTT.

The table lists this clone with a count of one. The chain recombines TRBV19 with TRBJ2-1; possibly TRBD2 for D (5 bases). The germline V and J ends were trimmed by 5 bases and 0 bases, with 14 bases remaining between them. The CDR3 sequence is 16 residues long. The germline V gene has CDR1 LNHDA and CDR2 SQIVND (reference sequence). CDR3 coding DNA: TGTGCCAGTAGTCCCACCCCTGGGAGCTCCTACAATGAGCAGTTCTTC. Translation gives CASSPTPGSSYNEQFF.

The count of this clone is one. The chain carries TRBV6-6 and TRBJ2-5, with TRBD2 as a possible D gene (6 bases). Germline-derived CDR1 and CDR2 are MNHNY and SVGAGI (reference sequence). Deletions cut 8 bases from V and 2 bases from J, with 12 bases between. The CDR3 runs 13 residues. The CDR3 nucleotides are TGTGCCAGCGGCCATGCGGGGCAAGAGACCCAGTACTTC. Its translation is CASGHAGQETQYF.

This clone has only a few counts. This chain uses TRBV30 with TRBJ1-5; D is perhaps TRBD1 (6 bases). V shed 0 bases and J shed 5 bases, with 8 bases lying between them. CDR1 is GTSNPN and CDR2 is SVGIG in the germline V gene (reference sequence). This CDR3 has 13 residues. The DNA for the CDR3 is TGTGCCTGGAGTGTACAGGGCGATCAGCCCCAGCATTTT. It is translated as CAWSVQGDQPQHF.